Listed here is a single T cell receptor (beta chain). It lacks a known antigen. The record has no base qualities; no much larger clone is one base away. This sample is drawn from a study of cytomegalovirus exposure and HLA in healthy donors (dated by TCRdb to about 2017). Regarding the study in general: According to an earlier analysis of 587 of the donors, 150 million to 200 million T cells yielded 117 million unique TCR beta sequences and 250 to 350 Gb of sequence data. Around 320 gigabases of sequencing data and tens of millions of unique TCR sequences were included in an early release covering about 620 HLA-typed donors. The genetic ancestry cluster associated with self-reported Caucasian donors included around 76% of the 398 genotyped donors. The study aimed to test whether cataloging public T cell receptors could reveal signatures of past pathogen exposure. The study used immunosequencing to profile the T cell repertoires of 600 to 850 subjects and linked those repertoires to cytomegalovirus serostatus. Besides the first cohort of roughly 660 subjects, a separate validation cohort made up of over 95 different subjects was used. To predict cytomegalovirus infection status, the study combined high-throughput TCR immunosequencing, statistical association of individual TCRs with disease status, and machine learning. A later analysis re-analyzed previously published TCR beta repertoires from 666 donors and added high-resolution HLA genotyping to study TCR occurrence patterns. In the later analysis, no new phenotypic data were used to find candidate immune exposures; instead, reliance was placed on TCR beta sequences and their occurrence across donors. An earlier analysis of about 600 of the donors used high-throughput TCR beta sequencing to judge whether each TCR beta V gene segment behaved as functional or pseudogenic. Donor age, sex, ethnicity and CMV serostatus were collected together with the repertoire data. A later genetic analysis took genome-wide SNP genotypes for about 60% of the roughly 670 donors and used that subset as a discovery cohort. Every discovery cohort repertoire had been produced on one sequencing platform. Class I and class II HLA loci were covered by the typing at four-digit resolution. The number of typed donors differed by locus: about 629-640 for A, B, C, DRB1 and DQB1; approximately 520 for DQA1; roughly 600 for DPA1; and about 470 for DPB1. Roughly 5 DR-DQ haplotypes were handled as single units for association and clustering because linkage in the cohort was strong. Among a few hundred genotyped donors of the cohort, an average of 235,054 unique TCR beta nucleotide sequences were sequenced per donor, roughly 20% of them non-productive. The full study reports these points: In a later analysis, TCR association rates were found to vary across HLA loci, with the most associated TCRs seen for DRB1 alleles and the fewest for HLA-C alleles. A further reported finding was that TCR beta sequences accurately predicted the HLA-A and HLA-B alleles for most subjects in the first cohort. In a later analysis, most CMV-associated TCR beta chains were found to appear HLA-restricted, with HLA associations seemingly driven largely by CMV exposure. In a later analysis, several top co-occurrence clusters were reported to appear linked to parvovirus B19, influenza, CMV and Epstein-Barr virus. Across donors, most TCR sequences were observed very rarely, whereas some public TCRs were present in many individuals. A total of some 180 TCR beta chains were listed by the study as associated with cytomegalovirus. At a false discovery rate of 0.05, a later analysis linked fewer than 20,000 TCR beta sequences to specific HLA alleles. The earlier analysis of 587 of the donors excluded 15 to 20 rarely observed V segments, including chromosome 9 orphons, because counts were too low. V-gene and J-gene trimming of TCR beta chains was associated with a missense DCLRE1C variant in a later genetic analysis, and the association was replicated in an independent cohort. A cluster of highly shared sequence variants was judged likely to represent a technical artifact of the sequencing pipeline. In an earlier analysis of 500 to 650 of the donors, most TCR beta V segments appeared in productive rearrangements about 90% or about 30% of the time, broadly matching IMGT annotations. Compared with the roughly 670-donor mean, donors in an Asian-associated ancestry cluster had fewer N-insertions in productive TCRs, according to a later genetic analysis. The cohort was sequenced for TCR beta chains only, and without alpha or paired-chain data the features that could be detected were limited. CMV serostatus was the only immune exposure information available for the cohort. The classifier was reported to diagnose cytomegalovirus status with high specificity and sensitivity in both the original and validation cohorts. Because some donors lacked HLA typing at each locus, the association tests relied only on the typed subset. In a later analysis, HLA-associated TCR beta chains were found to be more clonally expanded and to have lower generation probabilities than equally common non-associated chains. Correlated functional status among segregating V segments might reflect linkage disequilibrium, but an unknown experimental factor could not be ruled out. In vitro tests confirmed that a few of the cytomegalovirus-associated TCR beta chains recognize cytomegalovirus antigens. The 87-base-pair reads could not distinguish some IMGT-functional V segments, including TRBV6-2 and TRBV6-3, so those segments were excluded. The authors suggested that the approach could potentially be generalized to other disease states and immunological phenotypes. Sequencing depth was assumed to be roughly uniform across donors in the presence/absence analyses, though that assumption may not hold. When HLA alleles, especially DR and DQ, strongly co-occurred, TCR associations were difficult to assign to individual alleles.

The cohort consisted of more than 650 healthy bone marrow donors. At the time of sampling, all cohort members were nominally healthy, though unrecorded immune exposures were likely present. The donor was CMV seropositive and belonged to the group of 250 to 300 seropositive cohort members. A peripheral blood sample was collected from each donor, and TCR beta sequencing was performed on peripheral blood mononuclear cells. Genomic DNA extraction from the blood cell samples was performed with the Qiagen DNeasy Blood Extraction Kit. Library method: the immunoSEQ multiplex PCR assay. A mixture of 60 forward primers for TCR Vbeta segments and 13 reverse primers for TCR Jbeta segments was used in the multiplex PCR. The CDR3 region of rearranged TCR beta genes was amplified from genomic DNA with a multiplex PCR assay. On the Illumina HiSeq System, the amplified TCR beta libraries were sequenced as 87-base-pair reads. In the authors' own workflow: A later analysis tallied 75 million to 95 million unique TCR beta chains across the 600 to 700 repertoires, and 10 million to 11 million of those chains were shared by two or more donors. A nearest-neighbor algorithm error-corrected the raw reads and collapsed the reads into unique sequences, merging closely related sequences to remove PCR and sequencing errors. V, D and J gene segments were assigned by aligning CDR3 sequences to IMGT reference sequences. Each retained sequence needed at least a six-nucleotide match to both a V gene segment and a J gene segment. Rearrangements were called productive when the CDR3 lacked stop codons and stayed in frame with V and J; all others were non-productive. CDR3 was defined by IMGT convention, running from the second conserved V-encoded cysteine to the conserved J-encoded phenylalanine. The earlier analysis of 587 of the donors excluded any sequence lacking an unambiguous match to a single V gene segment. In an earlier analysis of a few hundred of the donors, a V segment was called functional when productive rearrangements were above 56.7%, and segregating when the standard deviation between donors exceeded 5%. A statistical classification framework was built for diagnosing cytomegalovirus status from the catalog of TCR beta chain sequences. A later analysis assigned V and J genes by comparing TCR nucleotide sequences with IMGT/GENE-DB human TR gene sequences. The TCRdist pipeline was used in a later analysis to assign CDR3 sequences and most-parsimonious VDJ recombination scenarios. A later analysis defined each TCR beta chain by its CDR3 amino acid sequence plus V-gene family, and excluded reads lacking a unique V-gene family. As a way to deal with suspected cross-contamination and a sequencing artifact, a later analysis dropped nearly 600 nucleotide sequences that were highly shared and had low generation probability. In a later analysis, a clonal expansion index for each public chain was calculated from normalized within-repertoire ranks of inferred template counts. In a later analysis, generation probabilities were computed using a VDJ recombination model fitted to out-of-frame rearrangements, and the results were checked against IGoR. In a later analysis, TCR-TCR, TCR-HLA and TCR-CMV co-occurrence was scored with hypergeometric tests, and a repertoire-size bias correction was applied to TCR pairs. A later analysis estimated false discovery rates by permuting HLA or CMV assignments 20 times. In a later analysis, co-occurring TCRs were grouped using DBSCAN, and TCRdist sequence similarity was added for clustering within HLA-allele-positive subsets. Repertoires with fewer than 30,000 or more than 120,000 public chains, plus five repertoires with anomalous nucleotide sharing, were excluded from co-occurrence clustering. In TCRdb, the immuneACCESS table is reduced to in-frame sequences with V and J assigned. These tables do not hold every clone; where another copy was compared, an unresolved V gene accounts for under half, and the others remain unexplained. For V, J and clone size, that table is used; D and trimming come from the DNA. This sample gives under 250,000 clones in total; less than 80% of them show up just once. Of the sample, approximately 4.7% is held by the ten largest clones.

From the cysteine through the phenylalanine, the CDR3 covers 13 amino acids. The kept DNA is CDR3 alone, 39 bases in frame from the first base. The germline V gene encodes CDR1 SGHNT and CDR2 YENEEA. V sheds 5 bases and J sheds 8 bases, leaving 13 bases between their ends. The sample was PBMCs. The chain joins TRBV11-3 to TRBJ2-1; the D gene assignment is ambiguous. This receptor was taken from a woman younger than 45 in good health and CMV-seropositive. CDR3 sequence: CASSPRSAYEQFF. The DNA sequence is as follows: TGTGCCAGCAGCCCCCGGAGCGCCTATGAGCAGTTCTTC.